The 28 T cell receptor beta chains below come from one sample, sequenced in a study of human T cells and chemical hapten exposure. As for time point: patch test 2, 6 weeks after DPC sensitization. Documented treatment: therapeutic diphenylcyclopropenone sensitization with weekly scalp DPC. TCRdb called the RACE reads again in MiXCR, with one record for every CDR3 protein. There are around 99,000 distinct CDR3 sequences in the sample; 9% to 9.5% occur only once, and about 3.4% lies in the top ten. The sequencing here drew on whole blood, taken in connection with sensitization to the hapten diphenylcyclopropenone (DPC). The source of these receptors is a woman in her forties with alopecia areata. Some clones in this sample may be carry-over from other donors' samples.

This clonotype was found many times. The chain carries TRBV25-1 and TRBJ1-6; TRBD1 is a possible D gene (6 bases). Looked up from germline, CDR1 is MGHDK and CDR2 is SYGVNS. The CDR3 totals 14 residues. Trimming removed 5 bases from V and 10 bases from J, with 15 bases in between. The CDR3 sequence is CASSKGGGRSPLHF. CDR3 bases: TGTGCCAGCAGTAAAGGGGGAGGGCGGTCACCCCTCCACTTT.

The CDR3 nucleotides are TGCGCCAGCAGGGCGGAGAACACCGGGGAGCTGTTTTTT. Translation: CASRAENTGELFF. The rearrangement links TRBV10-1 to TRBJ2-2, with no clear D. The CDR3 covers 13 residues. V lost 6 bases and J 1 base, leaving 6 bases between the germline ends. The germline CDR1 and CDR2 sequences are WNHNN and SYGVQD (reference sequence).

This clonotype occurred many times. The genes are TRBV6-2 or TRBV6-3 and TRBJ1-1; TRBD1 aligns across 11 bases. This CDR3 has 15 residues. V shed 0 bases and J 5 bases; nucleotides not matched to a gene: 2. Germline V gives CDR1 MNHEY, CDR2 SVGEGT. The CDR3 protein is CASSYSGTGGTEAFF. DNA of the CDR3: TGTGCCAGCAGTTACTCCGGGACAGGGGGAACTGAAGCTTTCTTT.

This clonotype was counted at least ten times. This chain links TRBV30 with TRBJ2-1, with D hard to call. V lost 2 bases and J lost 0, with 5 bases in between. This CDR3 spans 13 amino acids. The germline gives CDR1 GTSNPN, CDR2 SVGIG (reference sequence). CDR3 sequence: CAWSKRSYNEQFF. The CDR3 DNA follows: TGTGCCTGGAGTAAGCGCTCCTACAATGAGCAGTTCTTC.

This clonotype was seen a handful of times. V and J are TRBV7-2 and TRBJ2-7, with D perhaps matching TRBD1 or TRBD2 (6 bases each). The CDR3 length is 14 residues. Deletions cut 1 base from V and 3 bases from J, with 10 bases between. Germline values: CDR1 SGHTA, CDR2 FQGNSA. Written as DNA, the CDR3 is TGTGCCAGCAGCTTAGGGGGGGCTTACTACGAGCAGTACTTC. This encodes CASSLGGAYYEQYF.

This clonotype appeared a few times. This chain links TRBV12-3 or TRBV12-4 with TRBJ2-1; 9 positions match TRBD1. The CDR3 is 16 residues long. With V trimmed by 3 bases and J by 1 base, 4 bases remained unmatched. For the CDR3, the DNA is TGTGCCAGCAGTTTGGCACAGGGGGCTTCCTACAATGAGCAGTTCTTC. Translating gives CASSLAQGASYNEQFF.

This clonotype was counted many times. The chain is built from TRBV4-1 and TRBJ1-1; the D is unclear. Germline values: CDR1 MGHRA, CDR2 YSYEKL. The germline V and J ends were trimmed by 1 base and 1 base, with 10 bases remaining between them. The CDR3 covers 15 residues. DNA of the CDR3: TGCGCCAGCAGCCAAGGAAAGGGCGAGAACACTGAAGCTTTCTTT. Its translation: CASSQGKGENTEAFF.

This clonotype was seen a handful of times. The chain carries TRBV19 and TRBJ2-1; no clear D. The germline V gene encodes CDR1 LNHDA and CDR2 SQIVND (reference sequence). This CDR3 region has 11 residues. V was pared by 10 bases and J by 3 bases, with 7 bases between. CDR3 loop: CATSFYNEQFF. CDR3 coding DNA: TGTGCCACTTCTTTCTACAATGAGCAGTTCTTC. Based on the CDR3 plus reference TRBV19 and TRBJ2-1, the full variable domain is DGGITQSPKYLFRKEGQNVTLSCEQNLNHDAMYWYRQDPGQGLRLIYYSQIVNDFQKGDIAEGYSVSREKKESFPLTVTSAQKNPTAFYLCATSFYNEQFFGPGTRLTVL.

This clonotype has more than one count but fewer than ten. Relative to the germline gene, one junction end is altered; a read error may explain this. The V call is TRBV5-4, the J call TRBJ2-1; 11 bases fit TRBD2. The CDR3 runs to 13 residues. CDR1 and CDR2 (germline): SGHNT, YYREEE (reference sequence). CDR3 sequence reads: CASSPTTTSGAHF. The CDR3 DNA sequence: TGTGCCAGCAGCCCTACCACGACTAGCGGGGCCCACTTC.

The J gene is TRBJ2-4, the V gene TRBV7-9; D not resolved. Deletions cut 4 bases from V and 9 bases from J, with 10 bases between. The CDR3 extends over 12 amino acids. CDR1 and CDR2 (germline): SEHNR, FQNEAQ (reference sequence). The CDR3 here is CASSYSGGIQYF. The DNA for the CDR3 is TGTGCCAGCAGCTACTCAGGTGGCATTCAGTACTTC.

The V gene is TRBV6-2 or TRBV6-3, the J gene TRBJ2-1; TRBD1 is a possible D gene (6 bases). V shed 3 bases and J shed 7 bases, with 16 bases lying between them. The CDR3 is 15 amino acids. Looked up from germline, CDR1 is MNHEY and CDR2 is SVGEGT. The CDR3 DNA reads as TGTGCCAGCAGTTATCGGGCAGGGGTTGGGAATGAGCAGTTCTTC. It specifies CASSYRAGVGNEQFF.

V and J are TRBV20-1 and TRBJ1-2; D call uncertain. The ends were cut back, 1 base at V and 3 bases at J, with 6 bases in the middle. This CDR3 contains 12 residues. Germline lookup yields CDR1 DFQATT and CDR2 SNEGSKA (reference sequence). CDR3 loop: CSARATDYGYTF. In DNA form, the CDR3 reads TGCAGTGCTAGAGCCACGGACTATGGCTACACCTTC.

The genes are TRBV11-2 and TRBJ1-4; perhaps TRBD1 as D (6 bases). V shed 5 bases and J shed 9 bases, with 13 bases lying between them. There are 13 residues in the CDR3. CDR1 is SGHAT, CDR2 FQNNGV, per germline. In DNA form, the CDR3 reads TGTGCCAGCAGCCGGGGACAAAATAAAAAACTGTTTTTT. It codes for CASSRGQNKKLFF.

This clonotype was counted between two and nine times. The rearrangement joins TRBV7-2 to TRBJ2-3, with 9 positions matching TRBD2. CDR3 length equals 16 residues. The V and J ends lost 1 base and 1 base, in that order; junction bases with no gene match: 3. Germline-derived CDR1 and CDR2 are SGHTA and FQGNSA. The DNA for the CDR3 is TGTGCCAGCAGCTTAGACGCTAGCGGGGGCACAGATACGCAGTATTTT. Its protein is CASSLDASGGTDTQYF.

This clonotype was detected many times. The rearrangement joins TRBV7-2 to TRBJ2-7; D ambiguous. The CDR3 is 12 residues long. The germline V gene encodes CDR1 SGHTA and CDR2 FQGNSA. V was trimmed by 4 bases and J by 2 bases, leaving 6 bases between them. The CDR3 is CASSSRTYEQYF. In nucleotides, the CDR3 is TGTGCCAGCAGCTCTAGAACCTACGAGCAGTACTTC.

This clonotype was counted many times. The CDR3 nucleotides are TGTGCCATAGGGACAGGGAGTTCACCCCTCCACTTT. Amino acids: CAIGTGSSPLHF. The chain has TRBV12-3 or TRBV12-4 and TRBJ1-6; TRBD1 matches at 9 bases. Trimming at V came to 10 bases and at J to 9 bases, leaving 4 bases not matched to a gene. This CDR3 region has 12 residues.

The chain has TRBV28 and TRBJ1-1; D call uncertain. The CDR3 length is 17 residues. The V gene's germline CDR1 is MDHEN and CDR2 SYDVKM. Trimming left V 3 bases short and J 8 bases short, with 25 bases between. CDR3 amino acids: CASSFQLEIGGRREAFF. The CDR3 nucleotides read TGTGCCAGCAGTTTTCAGTTGGAGATAGGAGGCAGGCGAGAAGCTTTCTTT. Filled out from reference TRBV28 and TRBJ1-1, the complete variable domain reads DVKVTQSSRYLVKRTGEKVFLECVQDMDHENMFWYRQDPGLGLRLIYFSYDVKMKEKGDIPEGYSVSREKKERFSLILESASTNQTSMYLCASSFQLEIGGRREAFFGQGTRLTVV.

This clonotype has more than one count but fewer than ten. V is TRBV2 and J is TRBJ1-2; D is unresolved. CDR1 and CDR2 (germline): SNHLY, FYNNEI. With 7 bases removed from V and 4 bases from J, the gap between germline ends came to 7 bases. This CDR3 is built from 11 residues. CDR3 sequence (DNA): TGTGCCAGCAATCCAGTCTATGGCTACACCTTC. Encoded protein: CASNPVYGYTF.

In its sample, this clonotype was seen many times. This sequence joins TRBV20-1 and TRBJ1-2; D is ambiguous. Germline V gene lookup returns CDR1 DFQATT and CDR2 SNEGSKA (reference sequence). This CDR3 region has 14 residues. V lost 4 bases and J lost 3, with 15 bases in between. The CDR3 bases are TGCAGTGCTAACCCGCGTCACGTTGACTATGGCTACACCTTC. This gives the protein CSANPRHVDYGYTF.

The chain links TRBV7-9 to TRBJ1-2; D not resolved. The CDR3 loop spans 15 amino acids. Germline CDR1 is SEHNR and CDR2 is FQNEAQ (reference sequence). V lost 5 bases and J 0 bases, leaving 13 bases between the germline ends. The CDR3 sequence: CASSPREGTNYGYTF. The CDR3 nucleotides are TGTGCCAGCAGCCCACGGGAGGGCACTAACTATGGCTACACCTTC.

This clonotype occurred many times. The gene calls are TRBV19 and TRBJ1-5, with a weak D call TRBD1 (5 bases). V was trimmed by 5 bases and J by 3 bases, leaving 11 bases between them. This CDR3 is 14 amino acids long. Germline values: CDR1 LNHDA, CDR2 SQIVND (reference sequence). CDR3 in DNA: TGTGCCAGTAGTTCCTCGGGGGACAATCAGCCCCAGCATTTT. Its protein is CASSSSGDNQPQHF.

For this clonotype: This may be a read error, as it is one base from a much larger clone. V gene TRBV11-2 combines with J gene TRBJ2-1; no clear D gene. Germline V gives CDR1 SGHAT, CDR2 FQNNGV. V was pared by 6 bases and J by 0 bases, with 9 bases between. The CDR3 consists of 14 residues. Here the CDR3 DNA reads TGTGCCAGCAGAGACTCACGCTCCTACAATGAGCAGTTCTTC. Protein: CASRDSRSYNEQFF.

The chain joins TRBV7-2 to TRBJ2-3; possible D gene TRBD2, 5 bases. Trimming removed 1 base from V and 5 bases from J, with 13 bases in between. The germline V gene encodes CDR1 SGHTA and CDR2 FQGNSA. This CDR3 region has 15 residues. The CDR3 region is CASSLEARGLDTQYF. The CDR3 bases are TGTGCCAGCAGCTTAGAAGCCCGGGGTTTAGATACGCAGTATTTT. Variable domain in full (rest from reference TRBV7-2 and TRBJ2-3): GAGVSQSPSNKVTEKGKDVELRCDPISGHTALYWYRQSLGQGLEFLIYFQGNSAPDKSGLPSDRFSAERTGGSVSTLTIQRTQQEDSAVYLCASSLEARGLDTQYFGPGTRLTVL.

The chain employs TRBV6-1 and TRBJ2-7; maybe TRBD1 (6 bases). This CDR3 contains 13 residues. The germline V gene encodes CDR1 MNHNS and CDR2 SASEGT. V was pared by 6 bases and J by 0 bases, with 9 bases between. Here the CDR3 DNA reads TGTGCCAGCAGAACGACAGGCTCCTACGAGCAGTACTTC. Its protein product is CASRTTGSYEQYF.

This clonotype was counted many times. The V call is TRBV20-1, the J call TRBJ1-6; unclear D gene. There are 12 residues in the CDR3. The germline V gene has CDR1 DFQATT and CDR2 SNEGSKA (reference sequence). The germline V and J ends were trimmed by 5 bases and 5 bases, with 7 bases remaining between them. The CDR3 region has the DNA TGCAGTGCTGAGGAAAATAATTCACCCCTCCACTTT. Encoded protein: CSAEENNSPLHF.

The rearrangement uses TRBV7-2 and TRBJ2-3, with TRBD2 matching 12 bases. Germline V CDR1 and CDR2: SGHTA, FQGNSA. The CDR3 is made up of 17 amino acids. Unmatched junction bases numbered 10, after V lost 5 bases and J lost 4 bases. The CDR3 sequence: CASSPNELAGGADTQYF. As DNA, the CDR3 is TGTGCCAGCAGCCCGAACGAACTAGCGGGGGGAGCAGATACGCAGTATTTT.

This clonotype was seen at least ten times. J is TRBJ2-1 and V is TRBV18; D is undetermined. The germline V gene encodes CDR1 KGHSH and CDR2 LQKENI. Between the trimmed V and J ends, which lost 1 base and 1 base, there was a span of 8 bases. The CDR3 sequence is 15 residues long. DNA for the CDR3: TGTGCCAGCTCACCACAGACCTTATCCTACAATGAGCAGTTCTTC. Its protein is CASSPQTLSYNEQFF.

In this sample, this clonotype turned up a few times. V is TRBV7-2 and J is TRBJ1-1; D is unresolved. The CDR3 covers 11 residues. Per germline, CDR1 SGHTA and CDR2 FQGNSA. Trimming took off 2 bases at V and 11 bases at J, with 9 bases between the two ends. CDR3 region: CASSLMGIAFF. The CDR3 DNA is TGTGCCAGCAGCTTAATGGGGATTGCTTTCTTT.